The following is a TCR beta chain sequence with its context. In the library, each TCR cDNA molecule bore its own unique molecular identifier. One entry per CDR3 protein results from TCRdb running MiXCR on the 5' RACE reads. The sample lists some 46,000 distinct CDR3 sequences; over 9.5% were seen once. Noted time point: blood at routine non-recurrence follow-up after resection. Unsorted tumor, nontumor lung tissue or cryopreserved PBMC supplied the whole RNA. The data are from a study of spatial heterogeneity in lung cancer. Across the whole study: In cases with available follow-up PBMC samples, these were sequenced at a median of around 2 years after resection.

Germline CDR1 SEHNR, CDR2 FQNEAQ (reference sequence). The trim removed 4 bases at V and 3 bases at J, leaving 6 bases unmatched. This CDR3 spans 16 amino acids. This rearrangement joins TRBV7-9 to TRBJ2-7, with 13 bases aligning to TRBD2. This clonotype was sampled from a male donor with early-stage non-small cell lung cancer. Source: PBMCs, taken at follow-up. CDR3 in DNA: TGTGCCAGCAGCTGGGGACTAGCGGGGACCCACTACGAGCAGTACTTC. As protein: CASSWGLAGTHYEQYF.